The clone carrying this TCR beta chain showed up just once. The sample originates from a study of T cell changes during pregnancy in multiple sclerosis. The assay was immunoSEQ multiplex PCR, and TCRdb's table has in-frame clones only and misses some. The sample includes 40,000 or so clones, 80% to 95% seen only once; the top ten take under 0.45%. This TCR was sampled from a female donor in good health, enrolled as a control in a pregnancy study. This sample comprised CD4+ T cells from peripheral blood mononuclear cells, obtained after pregnancy.

This CDR3 is CASTLREGYEQYF. The DNA for the CDR3 is TGTGCCAGCACACTCAGGGAGGGATACGAGCAGTACTTC. The chain combines TRBV27 with TRBJ2-7, with TRBD2 matching over 7 bases. The CDR3 spans 13 residues. Per the germline V gene, CDR1 is MNHEY and CDR2 is SMNVEV (reference sequence). Trimming cost V 7 bases and J 4 bases; bases outside gene matches: 7.